Below, one T cell receptor (beta chain) is given with its context. This specimen comes from a study of T cell changes during pregnancy in multiple sclerosis. Data came from immunoSEQ multiplex PCR; TCRdb stores just in-frame clones and leaves some out. The repertoire holds tens of thousands of clones, with around nine tenths as singletons. V lost 3 bases, J lost 4 bases, and 9 bases stayed unmatched. The CDR3 spans 15 residues. The germline gives CDR1 MNHEY, CDR2 SMNVEV (reference sequence). The source of this sequence is a female donor with multiple sclerosis, enrolled in a pregnancy study. The sequencing here drew on peripheral blood, taken in the third trimester of pregnancy. The rearrangement links TRBV27 to TRBJ2-7; 7 bases agree with TRBD1. This CDR3 reads CASSFQGDLKYEQYF. The CDR3 DNA follows: TGTGCCAGCAGTTTCCAGGGGGACCTCAAATACGAGCAGTACTTC.